Sequencing of this TCR beta chain was carried out in a study of OX40 agonist ivuxolimab in advanced cancers. Study-level background: Three partial responders included one hepatocellular carcinoma patient and two cutaneous melanoma patients.

Data came from immunoSEQ multiplex PCR; TCRdb stores just in-frame clones and leaves some out. Among around 62,000 clones, around 89% were seen once, and the ten largest hold 10% to 15%. Samples were taken at baseline and on day 1 of cycles 4 and 7. Trimming took off 3 bases at V and 0 bases at J, with 12 bases between the two ends. The CDR3 length is 15 residues. CDR1 SGDLS and CDR2 YYNGEE come from the germline V gene. The sequenced sample was CD4+ or CD8+ T cells sorted from blood, obtained in a trial of the OX40 agonist ivuxolimab. The origin of this receptor is an adult with an advanced solid tumor such as melanoma, head and neck, liver or kidney cancer. The J gene is TRBJ1-2, the V gene TRBV9, with D possibly TRBD1 on 5 matching bases. CDR3 in amino acids: CASSERDGTNYGYTF. CDR3 in DNA: TGTGCCAGCAGCGAACGGGACGGAACTAACTATGGCTACACCTTC.